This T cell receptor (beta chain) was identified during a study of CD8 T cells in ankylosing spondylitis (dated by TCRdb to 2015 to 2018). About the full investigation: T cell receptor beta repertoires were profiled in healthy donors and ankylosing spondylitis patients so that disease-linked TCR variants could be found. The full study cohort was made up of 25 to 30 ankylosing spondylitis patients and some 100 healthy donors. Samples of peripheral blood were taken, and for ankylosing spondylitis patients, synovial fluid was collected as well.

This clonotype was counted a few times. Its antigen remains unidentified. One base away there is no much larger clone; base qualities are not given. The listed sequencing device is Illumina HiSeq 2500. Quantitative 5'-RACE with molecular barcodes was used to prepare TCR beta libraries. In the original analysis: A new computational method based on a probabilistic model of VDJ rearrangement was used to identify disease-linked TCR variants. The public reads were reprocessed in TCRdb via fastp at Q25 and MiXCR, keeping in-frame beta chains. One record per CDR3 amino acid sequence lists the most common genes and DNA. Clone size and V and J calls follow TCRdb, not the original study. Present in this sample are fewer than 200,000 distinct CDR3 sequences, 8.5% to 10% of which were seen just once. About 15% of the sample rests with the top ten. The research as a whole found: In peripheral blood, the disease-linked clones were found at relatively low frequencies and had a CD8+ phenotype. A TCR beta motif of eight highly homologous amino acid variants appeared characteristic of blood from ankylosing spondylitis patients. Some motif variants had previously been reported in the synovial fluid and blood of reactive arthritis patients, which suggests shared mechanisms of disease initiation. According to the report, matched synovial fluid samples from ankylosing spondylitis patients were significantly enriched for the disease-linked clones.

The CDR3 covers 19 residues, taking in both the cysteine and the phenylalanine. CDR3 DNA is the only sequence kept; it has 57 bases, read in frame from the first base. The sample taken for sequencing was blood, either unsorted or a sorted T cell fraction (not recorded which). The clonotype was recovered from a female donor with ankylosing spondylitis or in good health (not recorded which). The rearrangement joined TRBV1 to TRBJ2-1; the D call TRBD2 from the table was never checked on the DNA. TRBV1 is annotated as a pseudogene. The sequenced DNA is TGCACCAGCAGCCCAAGGACTAGCGGGAGGAAAATGGTCTACAATGAGCAGTTCTTC. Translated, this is CTSSPRTSGRKMVYNEQFF.